What follows are 25 T cell receptor beta chains derived from one specimen sequenced in a study of control samples from healthy donors and cancer patients. Profiling relied on immunoSEQ multiplex PCR, and the TCRdb table lists in-frame clones only, not all of them. The data show about 53,000 clones, about nine tenths seen once. Sequencing was performed on PBMCs. The receptor set was obtained from a man between 60 and 75 years old with head and neck cancer.

The V and J genes are TRBV6-6 and TRBJ2-1; D is unresolved. Germline V gives CDR1 MNHNY, CDR2 SVGAGI (reference sequence). The ends were cut back, 5 bases at V and 10 bases at J, with 12 bases in the middle. The CDR3 runs 12 residues. The CDR3 nucleotides read TGTGCCAGCAGTCTCTCCCGGGTGGAGCAGTTCTTC. Translation gives CASSLSRVEQFF.

The chain links TRBV6-6 to TRBJ1-5; a possible D gene is TRBD1 (6 bases). This CDR3 contains 12 residues. Germline V gene sequence: CDR1 MNHNY, CDR2 SVGAGI (reference sequence). The V and J ends lost 2 bases and 11 bases respectively, with 10 bases between them. CDR3 nucleotides: TGTGCCAGCAGTTACAGGGGGTCGGCCCAGCATTTT. It specifies CASSYRGSAQHF.

The chain carries TRBV4-3 and TRBJ2-4; possibly TRBD1 for D (5 bases). V was trimmed by 2 bases and J by 4 bases, leaving 12 bases between them. Germline CDR1 is LGHNA and CDR2 is YSLEER. The CDR3 consists of 15 residues. The CDR3 protein is CASSQTRQQKNIQYF. The CDR3 DNA sequence: TGCGCCAGCAGCCAAACAAGACAGCAGAAAAACATTCAGTACTTC.

This clone was counted once. The chain uses TRBV6-2 or TRBV6-3 and TRBJ1-3; TRBD1 matches at 7 bases. The CDR3 has 15 residues. V dropped 6 bases and J dropped 3; count of bases not matched to a gene: 8. From germline, CDR1 is MNHEY and CDR2 SVGEGT. The CDR3 sequence is CASSAEGAYGNTIYF. Here the CDR3 DNA reads TGTGCCAGCAGCGCGGAGGGGGCCTATGGAAACACCATATATTTT.

The V gene is TRBV5-4, the J gene TRBJ2-2; 11 bases fit TRBD2. There are 16 residues in the CDR3. The junction had 3 bases not matched to a gene; V was cut back by 4 bases and J by 1 base. CDR1 and CDR2 (germline): SGHNT, YYREEE (reference sequence). In DNA form, the CDR3 reads TGTGCCAGCAGCCCCGGACTAGCGGGGAACACCGGGGAGCTGTTTTTT. Protein product: CASSPGLAGNTGELFF.

V usage is TRBV5-1 and J usage is TRBJ2-2, with 7 bases fitting TRBD2. V lost 4 bases, J lost 0 bases, and 9 bases stayed unmatched. CDR1 is SGHRS and CDR2 is YFSETQ in the germline V gene. The CDR3 spans 17 residues. For the CDR3, the DNA is TGCGCCAGCAGCCGCCAGAGCGGGGCATCGAACACCGGGGAGCTGTTTTTT. Translation gives CASSRQSGASNTGELFF.

This clone was found a few times. The rearrangement links TRBV29-1 to TRBJ2-1; the match to TRBD2 covers 10 bases. CDR1 and CDR2 from the germline V gene are SQVTM and ANQGSEA. With V trimmed by 1 base and J by 4 bases, 1 base remained unmatched. This CDR3 region has 14 residues. CDR3 nucleotides: TGCAGCGTTGAAGGGACTAGCGGATACAATGAGCAGTTCTTC. This gives the protein CSVEGTSGYNEQFF.

This clone was seen once. This chain uses TRBV7-2 with TRBJ1-4; 9 bases line up with TRBD1. The CDR3 length is 15 residues. CDR1 is SGHTA and CDR2 is FQGNSA in the germline V gene. V lost 3 bases and J lost 6; bases outside the gene matches: 5. CDR3: CASSLRTGADEKLFF. The CDR3 bases are TGTGCCAGCAGCTTGAGGACAGGGGCTGATGAAAAACTGTTTTTT.

The rearrangement uses TRBV11-2 and TRBJ2-7; D is perhaps TRBD1 (6 bases). The germline CDR1 and CDR2 sequences are SGHAT and FQNNGV. The CDR3 loop spans 15 amino acids. V lost 5 bases and J lost 0, with 14 bases in between. In DNA form, the CDR3 reads TGTGCCAGCAGCGAGGGACACGGTCCCTCCTACGAGCAGTACTTC. Its translation is CASSEGHGPSYEQYF.

The V gene is TRBV5-1, the J gene TRBJ1-1; 10 nucleotides agree with TRBD1. J lost 2 bases, V lost 0 bases, and 7 bases had no gene match. The CDR3 contains 17 residues. The germline V gene encodes CDR1 SGHRS and CDR2 YFSETQ. CDR3 coding DNA: TGCGCCAGCAGCTTGGCCCCGGGACAGGGGCAAAACACTGAAGCTTTCTTT. This sequence encodes CASSLAPGQGQNTEAFF.

The chain is built from TRBV5-6 and TRBJ2-7; weak D call: TRBD1 (5 bases). V was cut by 3 bases and J by 2 bases, with 15 bases left in between. The germline V gene has CDR1 SGHDT and CDR2 YYEEEE. The CDR3 consists of 15 residues. This chain's CDR3 is CASSSAQGTAYEQYF. CDR3 nucleotide sequence: TGTGCCAGCAGCTCGGCCCAGGGAACAGCCTACGAGCAGTACTTC.

This clone was seen a single time. V is TRBV4-3 and J is TRBJ1-1, with D maybe TRBD1 (5 bases). Germline CDR1 LGHNA, CDR2 YSLEER. Trimming pared 3 bases from V and 6 bases from J, leaving 11 bases between. The CDR3 is made up of 13 amino acids. The CDR3 loop is CASSHAGTAEAFF. For the CDR3, the DNA is TGCGCCAGCAGCCATGCCGGGACGGCTGAAGCTTTCTTT.

The CDR3 loop is CASSLKGVTDTQYF. DNA for the CDR3: TGTGCCAGCAGCTTAAAAGGGGTCACAGATACGCAGTATTTT. V and J are TRBV7-3 and TRBJ2-3, with TRBD1 as a possible D gene (5 bases). V gave up 1 base and J gave up 2 bases, with 7 bases separating them. The CDR3 totals 14 residues. Germline V gene data show CDR1 as SGHTA and CDR2 as FQGTGA.

V gene TRBV27 combines with J gene TRBJ1-6, with TRBD1 as a possible D gene (5 bases). The CDR3 length is 13 residues. The germline CDR1 and CDR2 sequences are MNHEY and SMNVEV (reference sequence). V was clipped by 6 bases and J by 10 bases, with 13 bases between them. The CDR3 is CASRRTRDSPLHF. CDR3 DNA sequence: TGTGCCAGCAGGCGGACCAGGGACTCACCCCTCCACTTT.

The CDR3: CASSLLGSHNEQFF. CDR3 DNA: TGTGCCAGCAGTTTGCTAGGTTCCCACAATGAGCAGTTCTTC. The genes are TRBV28 and TRBJ2-1; D remains unclear. Trimming removed 3 bases from V and 5 bases from J, with 11 bases in between. This CDR3 spans 14 amino acids. Germline-derived CDR1 and CDR2 are MDHEN and SYDVKM.

The genes are TRBV6-5 and TRBJ2-5; possible D gene TRBD2, 5 bases. Germline CDR1 and CDR2: MNHEY and SVGAGI. The CDR3 length is 13 residues. V shed 6 bases and J shed 5 bases, with 13 bases lying between them. DNA of the CDR3: TGTGCCAGCAGCTCGGGCCGAGGGGAGACCCAGTACTTC. Its protein is CASSSGRGETQYF.

The V call is TRBV30, the J call TRBJ2-1; TRBD2 is a possible D gene (5 bases). V was trimmed by 1 base and J by 3 bases, leaving 13 bases between them. This CDR3 contains 15 residues. CDR1 is GTSNPN and CDR2 is SVGIG in the germline V gene (reference sequence). In DNA, the CDR3 is TGTGCCTGGAGTGCTACTAGGCAGAGCTACAATGAGCAGTTCTTC. The encoded protein is CAWSATRQSYNEQFF.

The chain recombines TRBV5-1 with TRBJ2-2, with D perhaps being TRBD1 or TRBD2 (6 bases each). The length of the CDR3 is 16 residues. CDR1 is SGHRS and CDR2 is YFSETQ in the germline V gene. V was trimmed by 3 bases and J by 1 base, leaving 13 bases between them. The CDR3: CASSSRGVGNTGELFF. In nucleotides, the CDR3 is TGCGCCAGCAGCTCAAGGGGGGTAGGGAACACCGGGGAGCTGTTTTTT.

The chain uses TRBV6-5 and TRBJ2-7; TRBD2 might be the D (6 bases). Trimming left V 2 bases short and J 3 bases short, with 17 bases between. The CDR3 runs to 16 residues. Germline lookup yields CDR1 MNHEY and CDR2 SVGAGI. CDR3 sequence reads: CASSYGRDGRYYEQYF. The DNA for the CDR3 is TGTGCCAGCAGTTACGGGCGGGACGGACGGTACTACGAGCAGTACTTC.

CDR3 nucleotides: TGTGCCAGCAGCCAGGGGACAGGGGGTTACTATGGCTACACCTTC. Translating it yields CASSQGTGGYYGYTF. This chain joins TRBV4-2 and TRBJ1-2; 11 positions agree with TRBD1. CDR1 and CDR2 (germline): LGHNA, YNFKEQ. This CDR3 contains 15 residues. Losses at the gene ends were 3 bases for V and 3 bases for J; bases not matched to a gene: 3.

The chain is built from TRBV15 and TRBJ1-5; D remains ambiguous. The CDR3 is 14 residues long. CDR1 LNHNV and CDR2 YYDKDF come from the germline V gene (reference sequence). V shed 1 base and J shed 3 bases, with 7 bases lying between them. CDR3 sequence: CATSRALDNQPQHF. As DNA, the CDR3 is TGTGCCACCAGCAGAGCCTTGGACAATCAGCCCCAGCATTTT.

The gene calls are TRBV7-8 and TRBJ1-4, with D tentatively TRBD1 (5 bases). CDR3 size: 15 residues. Trimming removed 5 bases from V and 8 bases from J, with 18 bases in between. CDR1 is SGHVS, CDR2 FQNEAQ, per germline. In DNA, the CDR3 is TGTGCCAGCAGCGCAGAACGGGGGTCACGCGAAAAACTGTTTTTT. Protein: CASSAERGSREKLFF.

The rearrangement joins TRBV28 to TRBJ2-3; 12 bases align to TRBD2. This CDR3 contains 15 residues. Trimming took 5 bases from V and 5 from J; bases not matched to a gene: 5. Germline loops: CDR1 MDHEN, CDR2 SYDVKM. CDR3: CASSASGRALDTQYF. In DNA, the CDR3 is TGTGCCAGCAGTGCTAGCGGGAGGGCCTTAGATACGCAGTATTTT.

This chain connects TRBV13 to TRBJ1-2; D is uncertain. The germline V gene encodes CDR1 PRHDT and CDR2 FYEKMQ (reference sequence). V was pared by 3 bases and J by 6 bases, with 26 bases between. CDR3 length: 18 amino acids. The DNA of the CDR3 is TGTGCCAGCAGCTTCGCCATGTCGCGGTGGGAGAGCATTCATGGCTACACCTTC. It yields the protein CASSFAMSRWESIHGYTF. The complete variable domain, with remaining parts taken from reference TRBV13 and TRBJ1-2, reads AAGVIQSPRHLIKEKRETATLKCYPIPRHDTVYWYQQGPGQDPQFLISFYEKMQSDKGSIPDRFSAQQFSDYHSELNMSSLELGDSALYFCASSFAMSRWESIHGYTFGSGTRLTVV.

CDR3 coding DNA: TGTGCCAGCTCACCACGCGTCAATGAGCAGTTCTTC. The encoded protein is CASSPRVNEQFF. The genes are TRBV18 and TRBJ2-1; D remains ambiguous. V lost 1 base and J 6 bases, leaving 4 bases between the germline ends. This CDR3 region has 12 residues. Germline lookup yields CDR1 KGHSH and CDR2 LQKENI. The full variable domain, with the rest looked up from reference TRBV18 and TRBJ2-1, is NAGVMQNPRHLVRRRGQEARLRCSPMKGHSHVYWYRQLPEEGLKFMVYLQKENIIDESGMPKERFSAEFPKEGPSILRIQQVVRGDSAAYFCASSPRVNEQFFGPGTRLTVL.